The 25 T cell receptor beta chains below come from one sample, sequenced in a study of blood T cells in healthy people across ages. Combining a sample-barcoded 5' primer with a J-beta primer mix, a second PCR ran for roughly 7 to 11 cycles. MiXCR, applied by TCRdb to the 5' RACE reads, yields one record per CDR3 protein. The sample includes some 760,000 distinct CDR3 sequences, roughly 25% of them seen just once. The sample also formed part of further work on T cells of mothers and their children.

Material: blood. These receptors came from a boy aged 5-17 years in good health.

Turning to this clonotype: The conserved phenylalanine or tryptophan normally closing the CDR3 is absent here, so this likely arose from a read error. The chain uses TRBV29-1 and TRBJ2-4; 9 positions match TRBD2. V shed 5 bases and J 1 base; nucleotides not matched to a gene: 15. Germline lookup yields CDR1 SQVTM and CDR2 ANQGSEA. CDR3 length: 18 amino acids. CDR3 protein: CSVTKTSGVPLAKNIQYI. The CDR3 DNA reads as TGCAGCGTTACTAAGACTAGCGGAGTACCCCTCGCCAAAAACATTCAGTACATC.

This clonotype was seen a few times. V usage is TRBV29-1 and J usage is TRBJ2-1; unclear D gene. The CDR3 runs 14 residues. V lost 0 bases and J 3 bases, leaving 9 bases between the germline ends. From germline, CDR1 is SQVTM and CDR2 ANQGSEA. CDR3 sequence: CSVEEVTLYNEQFF. CDR3 nucleotide sequence: TGCAGCGTTGAAGAAGTAACCCTCTACAATGAGCAGTTCTTC.

CDR3 sequence: CASSLGTASNEKLFF. CDR3 nucleotide sequence: TGTGCCAGCAGCCTCGGGACAGCCTCTAATGAAAAACTGTTTTTT. The chain joins TRBV16 to TRBJ1-4; TRBD1 matches at 7 bases. V lost 4 bases to trimming and J lost 3 bases; unmatched junction nucleotides: 5. CDR3 length equals 15 residues. The germline gives CDR1 KGHSY, CDR2 FQNENV.

The chain uses TRBV20-1 and TRBJ2-1, with 8 bases fitting TRBD2. V lost 4 bases and J lost 4; bases outside the gene matches: 18. This CDR3 is built from 18 residues. Germline V lookup: CDR1 DFQATT, CDR2 SNEGSKA (reference sequence). CDR3 sequence reads: CSATLIWGASGSYNEQFF. The CDR3 DNA reads TGCAGTGCTACTCTAATTTGGGGGGCGAGCGGGAGTTACAATGAGCAGTTCTTC.

With regard to this clonotype: The junction and the germline gene differ at one end; a read error may be behind it. V is TRBV19 and J is TRBJ2-5; possibly TRBD2 for D (5 bases). The end of the DNA fits TRBJ2-1 better, so the J call may be wrong. This CDR3 spans 15 amino acids. Germline CDR1 LNHDA, CDR2 SQIVND (reference sequence). The CDR3 DNA sequence: TGTGCCAGTAGTATCGCTAGCTTATCCTACGATGAGCAGTTCTTC. Amino acids: CASSIASLSYDEQFF.

This clonotype was seen more than once but under ten times. J is TRBJ1-1 and V is TRBV14; D uncertain. The CDR3 runs 13 residues. The germline V and J ends were trimmed by 3 bases and 1 base, with 6 bases remaining between them. CDR1 and CDR2 from the germline V gene are SGHDN and FVKESK. The CDR3 is CASSQQRNTEAFF. The CDR3 bases are TGTGCCAGCAGCCAGCAGAGGAACACTGAAGCTTTCTTT.

The chain joins TRBV7-9 to TRBJ1-6; the match to TRBD1 covers 8 bases. The CDR3 loop spans 16 amino acids. V lost 0 bases, J lost 7 bases, and 5 bases stayed unmatched. Germline V gene lookup returns CDR1 SEHNR and CDR2 FQNEAQ (reference sequence). DNA of the CDR3: TGTGCCAGCAGCTTAGCCGGACAGGGCTACAATTCACCCCTCCACTTT. This encodes CASSLAGQGYNSPLHF.

The V and J genes are TRBV6-2 or TRBV6-3 and TRBJ2-5; weak D call: TRBD2 (6 bases). The end of the DNA fits TRBJ2-7 better, so the J call may be wrong. CDR3 size: 14 residues. Germline V gene data show CDR1 as MNHEY and CDR2 as SVGEGT. The CDR3 DNA sequence: TGTGCCAGCATGCGCCGGGAGTTCGCCTACGAGCAGTACTTC. Its protein product is CASMRREFAYEQYF.

This clonotype occurred a few times. J is TRBJ2-7 and V is TRBV4-1, with D perhaps TRBD1 (6 bases). The CDR3 has 14 residues. From germline, CDR1 is MGHRA and CDR2 YSYEKL. V dropped 4 bases and J dropped 3 bases, with 13 bases sitting between them. CDR3 bases: TGCGCCAGCAGCCCCTCCGAGGGGGACTACGAGCAGTACTTC. Amino acid sequence: CASSPSEGDYEQYF.

This clonotype has more than one count but fewer than ten. The chain employs TRBV9 and TRBJ2-1, with TRBD2 matching 9 bases. CDR1 is SGDLS and CDR2 is YYNGEE in the germline V gene. Germline trimming cut 0 bases from V and 7 bases from J; bases unmatched to any gene: 11. The CDR3 runs 17 residues. CDR3: CASSVAVTGTSQNEQFF. The CDR3 nucleotides are TGTGCCAGCAGCGTAGCTGTAACCGGGACTAGCCAGAATGAGCAGTTCTTC.

This clonotype has a handful of counts. The chain has TRBV28 and TRBJ2-2; no firm D call. Per germline, CDR1 MDHEN and CDR2 SYDVKM. V lost 3 bases to trimming and J lost 0 bases, with 8 bases between them. This CDR3 has 15 residues. The CDR3 reads CASSFLPPNTGELFF. The CDR3 nucleotides are TGTGCCAGCAGTTTTTTACCGCCGAACACCGGGGAGCTGTTTTTT.

This clonotype was seen a handful of times. This sequence joins TRBV6-2 or TRBV6-3 and TRBJ2-3; 7 bases line up with TRBD2. V lost 2 bases and J lost 4; bases outside the gene matches: 12. CDR1 and CDR2 (germline): MNHEY, SVGEGT. The CDR3 totals 17 residues. This CDR3 reads CASSYRGKASGPDTQYF. The CDR3 DNA reads TGTGCCAGCAGTTACAGGGGCAAGGCTAGCGGTCCAGATACGCAGTATTTT.

The chain combines TRBV5-1 with TRBJ2-1; D possibly matches TRBD1 or TRBD2 (6 bases each). The V and J ends lost 6 bases and 1 base respectively, with 17 bases between them. This CDR3 is 16 amino acids long. CDR1 and CDR2 from the germline V gene are SGHRS and YFSETQ. The DNA of the CDR3 is TGCGCCAGCACTCCCAGCACGGGGGCTTCCTACAATGAGCAGTTCTTC. Protein: CASTPSTGASYNEQFF.

The rearrangement joins TRBV7-8 to TRBJ2-7; tentative D call: TRBD1 (5 bases). CDR1 and CDR2 from the germline V gene are SGHVS and FQNEAQ. V lost 3 bases, J lost 2 bases, and 26 bases lay in between. The CDR3 length is 19 residues. The CDR3 DNA reads TGTGCCAGCAGCTTCCATCACCGGCAAGACAGCATCCTTACCTACGAGCAGTACTTC. The encoded protein is CASSFHHRQDSILTYEQYF.

This chain joins TRBV20-1 and TRBJ2-1, with D possibly being TRBD1 or TRBD2 (6 bases each). V shed 0 bases and J shed 4 bases, with 10 bases lying between them. The CDR3 has 14 residues. CDR1 is DFQATT and CDR2 is SNEGSKA in the germline V gene (reference sequence). The CDR3 protein is CSARDRGEYNEQFF. As DNA, the CDR3 is TGCAGTGCTAGAGATAGGGGGGAGTACAATGAGCAGTTCTTC.

The J gene is TRBJ1-2, the V gene TRBV20-1; a possible D gene is TRBD1 (6 bases). The V gene's germline CDR1 is DFQATT and CDR2 SNEGSKA (reference sequence). CDR3 length equals 13 residues. Trimming left V 6 bases short and J 4 bases short, with 15 bases between. In DNA, the CDR3 is TGCAGTGCCGTGCGGGGGCCCTTCTATGGCTACACCTTC. Amino acid sequence: CSAVRGPFYGYTF.

The V gene is TRBV7-9, the J gene TRBJ2-7, with a possible D match to TRBD2 (5 bases). Germline lookup yields CDR1 SEHNR and CDR2 FQNEAQ (reference sequence). The ends were cut back, 1 base at V and 5 bases at J, with 15 bases in the middle. This CDR3 is built from 15 residues. CDR3 region: CASSLVGESVNEQYF. CDR3 DNA sequence: TGTGCCAGCAGCTTAGTCGGGGAATCGGTGAACGAGCAGTACTTC.

V and J are TRBV20-1 and TRBJ2-3; D is unclear. Germline V CDR1 and CDR2: DFQATT, SNEGSKA (reference sequence). Trimming took 3 bases from V and 2 from J, leaving 15 bases between them. The CDR3 extends over 15 amino acids. CDR3 region: CSARDPFLYTDTQYF. The CDR3 DNA reads TGCAGTGCTAGGGATCCATTCCTATACACAGATACGCAGTATTTT.

This chain joins TRBV3-1 and TRBJ2-1; D possibly corresponds to TRBD2 (6 bases). The CDR3 has 15 residues. V lost 4 bases and J 7 bases, leaving 17 bases between the germline ends. CDR1 is LGHDT and CDR2 is YNNKEL in the germline V gene (reference sequence). The DNA of the CDR3 is TGTGCCAGCAGCCCCCGGCTATGGGGAGGAAATGAGCAGTTCTTC. This translates into CASSPRLWGGNEQFF.

This clonotype was detected a few times. CDR3 nucleotides: TGTGCCAGCATGGCACAGGACTCCTACGAGCAGTACTTC. It is translated as CASMAQDSYEQYF. The chain links TRBV25-1 to TRBJ2-7, with a weak D call TRBD1 (5 bases). CDR3 length: 13 residues. With 7 bases removed from V and 0 bases from J, the gap between germline ends came to 10 bases. Germline-derived CDR1 and CDR2 are MGHDK and SYGVNS.

This clonotype was counted between two and nine times. The chain links TRBV6-5 to TRBJ2-3; D ambiguous. CDR3 size: 12 residues. The V and J ends lost 6 bases and 2 bases respectively, with 6 bases between them. The germline CDR1 and CDR2 sequences are MNHEY and SVGAGI. The CDR3 sequence: CASRRNTDTQYF. For the CDR3, the DNA is TGTGCCAGCAGGCGGAACACAGATACGCAGTATTTT.

The chain joins TRBV5-1 to TRBJ2-1; D gene unclear. CDR3 length equals 15 residues. Germline-derived CDR1 and CDR2 are SGHRS and YFSETQ. Trimming removed 0 bases from V and 4 bases from J, with 11 bases in between. The CDR3 reads CASSLGGARYNEQFF. The CDR3 region has the DNA TGCGCCAGCAGCTTGGGGGGTGCCCGATACAATGAGCAGTTCTTC.

The chain combines TRBV7-9 with TRBJ2-3; 10 bases map to TRBD2. Trimming took 1 base from V and 7 from J; bases not matched to a gene: 2. Germline V lookup: CDR1 SEHNR, CDR2 FQNEAQ (reference sequence). The CDR3 is 14 amino acids. The CDR3 DNA reads as TGTGCCAGCAGCTTAGGACTAGCGGGCTATACGCAGTATTTT. Translating it yields CASSLGLAGYTQYF.

In its sample, this clonotype was seen a few times. The chain carries TRBV4-1 and TRBJ2-7; D might be TRBD1 or TRBD2, each matching 5 bases. Trimming shortened V by 5 bases and J by 6 bases, and 17 bases separated the two germline ends. Germline CDR1 and CDR2: MGHRA and YSYEKL. There are 14 residues in the CDR3. The DNA for the CDR3 is TGCGCCAGCAGCAACCGGGACGTCGAAGGCGAGCAGTACTTC. Translating it yields CASSNRDVEGEQYF.

There are a few counts of this clonotype. CDR3 DNA sequence: TGTGCCAGCGCGAGTGGGCGGTCAGATACGCAGTATTTT. Translating it yields CASASGRSDTQYF. The genes are TRBV28 and TRBJ2-3; D uncertain. Germline CDR1 is MDHEN and CDR2 is SYDVKM. V lost 8 bases, J lost 4 bases, and 13 bases lay in between. This CDR3 has 13 residues.